These 2 T cell receptor beta chains share one sample of origin, sequenced in a study of T-cell memory formation after mild COVID-19. MiXCR, applied by TCRdb to the 5' RACE reads, yields one record per CDR3 protein. The table lists approximately 150,000 distinct CDR3 sequences, 13% of them singletons. Source material: PBMCs or a T cell subset sorted from them (not recorded which). The receptors stem from a man between 18 and 35 years old who had mild COVID-19 (a few samples of this study predate the infection). Cell type and time point are not known.

The sample holds a few counts of this clonotype. V usage is TRBV7-2 and J usage is TRBJ2-5, with 11 bases aligning to TRBD2. V lost 2 bases, J lost 5 bases, and 4 bases stayed unmatched. Looked up from germline, CDR1 is SGHTA and CDR2 is FQGNSA. The CDR3 loop spans 15 amino acids. The CDR3 loop reads CASSLLAGGVETQYF. The CDR3, as DNA: TGTGCCAGCAGCTTACTAGCGGGGGGCGTGGAGACCCAGTACTTC.

This clonotype was seen only a few times. This CDR3 reads CASSGRGAGERSPLHF. DNA of the CDR3: TGTGCCAGCAGTGGTAGAGGAGCGGGGGAGCGGTCACCCCTCCACTTT. The gene calls are TRBV6-1 and TRBJ1-6; possible D gene TRBD1, 5 bases. This CDR3 region has 16 residues. Trimming removed 4 bases from V and 10 bases from J, with 20 bases in between. Germline-derived CDR1 and CDR2 are MNHNS and SASEGT.